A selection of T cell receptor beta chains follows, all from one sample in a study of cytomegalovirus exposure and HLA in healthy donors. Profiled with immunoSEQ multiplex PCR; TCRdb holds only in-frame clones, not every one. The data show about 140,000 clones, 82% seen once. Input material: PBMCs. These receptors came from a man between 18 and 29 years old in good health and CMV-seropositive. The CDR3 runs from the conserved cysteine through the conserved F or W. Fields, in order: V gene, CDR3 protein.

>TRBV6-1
CASSADRGTEAFF
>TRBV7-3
CASSAVLVADTQYF
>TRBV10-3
CAISPGQGHTEAFF
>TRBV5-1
CASSSNRTGRETQYF
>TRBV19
CASSMETGGRQPQHF
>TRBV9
CASSGGPPLYNEQFF
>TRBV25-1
CASQPAGGAGGTEAFF
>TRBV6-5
CASSFRRHTEAFF
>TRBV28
CASSLPNRGQRNNQPQHF
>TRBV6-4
CASRATGETTEAFF
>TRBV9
CASSELAGVVNEQFF
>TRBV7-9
CASSFGGGRTYEQYF
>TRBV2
CASSDGRLRDTEAFF
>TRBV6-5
CASRGQVNQPQHF
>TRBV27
CASSLQGSGSGYEQFF
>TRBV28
CASSLVRMNTEAFF
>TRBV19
CASRTSGSYNEQFF
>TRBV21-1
CASSKGGREAYEQYF
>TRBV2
CARTEPSYNEQFF
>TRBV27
CASSSSSGSYEQYF
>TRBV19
CASKVRGTDEQYF
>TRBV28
CASSPGLAVNNEQFF
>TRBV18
CASSSRTSGTDTQYF
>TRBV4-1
CASSQVASGSNEQFF
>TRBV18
CASSPIRDRWEAYTF
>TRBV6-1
CASRGQDFLGYTF
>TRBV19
CASMREVFTDTQYF